This T cell receptor (beta chain) stems from a study of cytomegalovirus exposure and HLA in healthy donors. PCR was performed using 60 Vbeta and 13 Jbeta primers. The assay was immunoSEQ multiplex PCR, and TCRdb's table has in-frame clones only and misses some. The sample consists of about 180,000 clones, 60% to 80% of them appearing once. As to this clone: At one end, the junction sequence differs from germline, possibly due to a read error.

Germline V gene lookup returns CDR1 MNHEY and CDR2 SMNVEV (reference sequence). The CDR3 runs 18 residues. Specimen: PBMCs. The source is a man in his forties in good health and CMV-seropositive. V and J are TRBV27 and TRBJ2-6, with 7 bases lining up with TRBD1. This CDR3 is CASRKDRVAFSGANGLTF. The CDR3 region has the DNA TGTGCCAGCAGGAAAGACAGGGTTGCTTTCTCTGGGGCCAACGGCCTGACTTTC.